In its sample, the clone carrying this T cell receptor beta chain was seen a few times. Its antigen is not identified. The entry originates in a study of T cells in Graves' hyperthyroidism and ophthalmopathy. Findings and caveats of the study: Ophthalmopathy was separated from stable hyperthyroidism by a 13 V-J model. Ophthalmopathy was identified by the model a median approximately six months ahead of onset.

Every diagnosis used clinical symptoms, serum thyroxine and TRAb, thyroid ultrasound and orbital computed tomography. The PBMCs were taken from under 12 ml of fresh peripheral blood. Trimming removed 1 base at V and 6 bases at J, with 19 bases between. Germline V gene lookup returns CDR1 LNHDA and CDR2 SQIVND (reference sequence). The CDR3 totals 17 residues. Regions amplified from RNA transcripts were the TCR beta CDR3 regions. With the HTBI primer set, the TCR CDR3 went through a first round of RT-PCR. TCRdb re-called the multiplex PCR reads through MiXCR, storing one row per CDR3 protein. Among 490,000 or so distinct CDR3 sequences listed, roughly 22% were seen once.

The sequence was obtained from a woman aged 70-85 years with Graves' ophthalmopathy. The chain is built from TRBV19 and TRBJ2-4; possible D gene TRBD2, 6 bases. Specimen: blood. CDR3 protein: CASSIGLGAGYGNIQYF. The CDR3 region has the DNA TGTGCCAGTAGTATAGGCCTCGGGGCGGGATACGGAAACATTCAGTACTTC.